This TCR beta chain was captured in a study of molecular identifiers for immune sequencing clone quantification. Preparation of the bulk TCR libraries relied on previously described methods and listed TCR primers. TCRdb fed the PCR reads into MiXCR, producing one record per CDR3 protein. This sample carries hundreds of thousands of distinct CDR3 sequences, roughly 27% of them seen once, and the ten largest clones take roughly 0.83%. On this clonotype itself: A read error may explain this, as a much larger clone is one base away.

Using a CD8+CD4-CCR7+CD45RA+ phenotype, naive CD8 T cells were sorted. This TCR was recovered from a human donor in good health. Some libraries in this study had Jurkat cell RNA spiked in. The sequencing sample was made of naive CD8+ T cells from blood, with Jurkat cell RNA spiked in. Sample subset: FACS-sorted CD8+CD4-CCR7+CD45RA+ naive T cells.

CDR3 residues: CASRQWSQPQHF. The CDR3 DNA reads as TGTGCCAGCAGACAGTGGAGTCAGCCCCAGCATTTT. The V gene is TRBV12-3 or TRBV12-4, the J gene TRBJ1-5; no definite D call. The CDR3 extends over 12 amino acids. Trimming cost V 6 bases and J 6 bases, with 9 bases left between them.